This T cell receptor (beta chain) appears in the sequencing data of a study of spatial heterogeneity in lung cancer. Notes on the study in general: Mutation tallies in tumors tracked expanded intratumoral alpha and beta TCR counts.

Time point denoted: sample taken at primary tumor resection. Unsorted whole RNA from tumor, nontumor lung or frozen PBMC underwent sequencing. This clonotype is large in the sample. Its target is unknown. The V gene's germline CDR1 is ENHRY and CDR2 SYGVKD. J lost 6 bases, V lost 2 bases, and 12 bases had no gene match. This CDR3 has 18 amino acids. TCRdb re-derived calls from the 5' RACE reads in MiXCR, one entry per CDR3 protein. The data show about 2,500 distinct CDR3 sequences, 5.5% seen once. The sample in question was lung tumor tissue, obtained at surgery. The chain links TRBV10-3 to TRBJ2-4; 11 bases match TRBD1. This TCR was sampled from a male donor with early-stage non-small cell lung cancer. CDR3 DNA sequence: TGTGCCATCAGTGAGGGCATGAGGGGACAGGGGGTGCTAAACATTCAGTACTTC. This encodes CAISEGMRGQGVLNIQYF.